This is a list of T cell receptor beta chains from one sample in a study of cytomegalovirus exposure and HLA in healthy donors. Generated by immunoSEQ multiplex PCR, the TCRdb table keeps only in-frame clones and is missing some. The data hold over 150,000 clones, with approximately 84% observed a single time. Specimen: PBMCs. The receptor set was obtained from a boy aged 2-15 years in good health and CMV-seronegative. Both conserved end residues are part of each CDR3. D genes are given only for firm matches. A row's size may be missing; if present it is once, few, many or a size class.

clone_size	d_call	v_call	j_call	cdr3_aa	cdr3_nt
NA	TRBD2	TRBV7-9	TRBJ2-7	CASSLARASGRYEQYF	TGTGCCAGCAGCTTAGCGCGGGCTAGCGGGAGGTACGAGCAGTACTTC
NA	NA	TRBV6-1	TRBJ2-1	CASSAGQGYINEQFF	TGTGCCAGCAGTGCTGGGCAGGGGTACATTAATGAGCAGTTCTTC
NA	TRBD1	TRBV4-1	TRBJ2-7	CASSQPRDRDHEQYF	TGCGCCAGCAGCCAACCCCGGGACAGGGACCACGAGCAGTACTTC
NA	TRBD2	TRBV25-1	TRBJ2-7	CASSESALAVPYEQYF	TGTGCCAGCAGTGAATCGGCTCTAGCGGTTCCCTACGAGCAGTACTTC
NA	NA	TRBV7-8	TRBJ2-1	CASSLGRGGNEQFF	TGTGCCAGCAGCTTAGGGCGAGGCGGGAATGAGCAGTTCTTC
NA	TRBD2	TRBV27	TRBJ2-1	CASRTSGRVGNEQFF	TGTGCCAGCAGAACTAGCGGGAGGGTTGGCAATGAGCAGTTCTTC
NA	TRBD1	TRBV5-4	TRBJ2-7	CATSLAPPGQGFGEQYF	TGTGCCACCTCGCTCGCGCCTCCGGGACAGGGATTTGGCGAGCAGTACTTC
NA	TRBD2	TRBV4-1	TRBJ2-7	CASSPSGGYEQYF	TGCGCCAGCAGCCCCTCGGGGGGGTACGAGCAGTACTTC
NA	NA	TRBV2	TRBJ1-2	CASSETGDGYTF	TGTGCCAGCAGTGAGACAGGTGACGGCTACACCTTC
NA	NA	TRBV7-8	TRBJ2-7	CASSLDRGSQYF	TGTGCCAGCAGCTTAGATCGAGGCAGCCAGTACTTC
NA	NA	TRBV9	TRBJ2-1	CASSASNEQFF	TGTGCCAGCAGCGCTAGCAATGAGCAGTTCTTC
NA	TRBD1	TRBV11-1	TRBJ2-1	CASRPGTGSLPYNEQFF	TGTGCCAGCAGACCCGGGACAGGCTCCCTTCCCTACAATGAGCAGTTCTTC
NA	TRBD1	TRBV19	TRBJ1-1	CASKGRDRVAEAFF	TGTGCCAGTAAGGGGCGTGACAGGGTCGCTGAAGCTTTCTTT
once	TRBD2	TRBV30	TRBJ2-3	CAWSSGRDTQYF	TGTGCCTGGAGTAGCGGGAGGGATACGCAGTATTTT
once	TRBD1	TRBV19	TRBJ2-1	CASSIVGTGANEQFF	TGTGCCAGTAGTATAGTGGGGACAGGGGCCAATGAGCAGTTCTTC
NA	TRBD1	TRBV5-1	TRBJ1-1	CASSFFGGTGIEAFF	TGCGCCAGCAGCTTCTTTGGGGGGACAGGGATTGAAGCTTTCTTT
NA	TRBD1	TRBV28	TRBJ1-3	CASSSQGAAGNTIYF	TGTGCCAGCAGTTCTCAGGGGGCTGCTGGAAACACCATATATTTT
once	NA	TRBV29-1	TRBJ2-3	CSVDGQEGDTQYF	TGCAGCGTTGATGGCCAGGAGGGAGATACGCAGTATTTT
NA	NA	TRBV5-1	TRBJ2-7	CASSLSGTTSYEQYF	TGCGCCAGCAGCTTGTCTGGGACAACCTCCTACGAGCAGTACTTC
NA	TRBD2	TRBV29-1	TRBJ2-7	CSVVRAGVSEQYF	TGCAGCGTTGTTCGAGCGGGAGTTTCCGAGCAGTACTTC
once	TRBD1	TRBV7-8	TRBJ1-4	CASSFLQGPDDEKLFF	TGTGCCAGCAGCTTCCTACAGGGGCCAGATGATGAAAAACTGTTTTTT
NA	NA	TRBV29-1	TRBJ1-1	CSVADSTAHEAFF	TGCAGCGTGGCCGACTCAACCGCCCATGAAGCTTTCTTT
few	TRBD1	TRBV6-6	TRBJ2-7	CASTPSPLQGAGEQYF	TGTGCCAGCACTCCTTCCCCGTTACAGGGGGCGGGCGAGCAGTACTTC
NA	TRBD1	TRBV4-2	TRBJ2-5	CASSQDRQGAGETQYF	TGTGCCAGCAGCCAAGATCGACAGGGGGCGGGAGAGACCCAGTACTTC
NA	TRBD2	TRBV4-2	TRBJ2-7	CASSLASGNEQYF	TGTGCCAGCAGCCTAGCTAGCGGGAACGAGCAGTACTTC
few	NA	TRBV2	TRBJ1-5	CAGLGHGGQPQHF	TGTGCCGGCTTAGGACACGGGGGTCAGCCCCAGCATTTT
NA	NA	TRBV7-9	TRBJ2-1	CASSSYNSHNEQFF	TGTGCCAGCAGCTCCTACAACAGCCACAATGAGCAGTTCTTC
NA	TRBD2	TRBV2	TRBJ2-3	CASKLAGTDTQYF	TGTGCCAGCAAACTAGCGGGCACAGATACGCAGTATTTT
once	TRBD1	TRBV6-1	TRBJ1-5	CASSAPIGTGGSQPQHF	TGTGCCAGCAGTGCTCCGATCGGGACAGGGGGGAGTCAGCCCCAGCATTTT
NA	NA	TRBV28	TRBJ1-5	CASSPDRSNQPQHF	TGTGCCAGCAGCCCGGACAGAAGCAATCAGCCCCAGCATTTT
NA	NA	TRBV18	TRBJ2-6	CASSPVFDFSGANVLTF	TGTGCCAGCTCCCCGGTCTTTGACTTCTCTGGGGCCAACGTCCTGACTTTC
NA	NA	TRBV7-8	TRBJ1-2	CASSFEAPGDYGYTF	TGTGCCAGCAGCTTTGAGGCTCCCGGGGACTATGGCTACACCTTC
NA	TRBD2	TRBV23-1	TRBJ2-7	CATSWGGDASYEQYF	TGCGCCACCTCCTGGGGGGGAGACGCGTCCTACGAGCAGTACTTC